One and the same sample provided the 20 T cell receptor beta chains below, sequenced in a study of T cell responses to AZD1222 COVID-19 vaccine (dated by TCRdb to the early 2020s). The time point label on this specimen signifies: baseline before first vaccination. The library came from the immunoSEQ multiplex PCR assay. Held by TCRdb, this immuneACCESS table contains in-frame sequences only and omits some clones. Under half of the omission traces to an unresolved V gene where checked; the cause of the rest is unknown. This sample holds fewer than 200,000 clones; approximately 92% were observed only once. The top ten clones comprise over 9.5% of the sample. The material was peripheral blood, obtained on day 0 of AZD1222 vaccination. All receptors derive from an adult in good health.

The chain employs TRBV7-2 and TRBJ1-3; D is unclear. There are 15 residues in the CDR3. V dropped 5 bases and J dropped 0 bases, with 11 bases sitting between them. CDR1 and CDR2 from the germline V gene are SGHTA and FQGNSA. DNA for the CDR3: TGTGCCAGCAGCCTCGGGGAGTACTCTGGAAACACCATATATTTT. Protein product: CASSLGEYSGNTIYF.

This clone was observed once. The genes are TRBV4-2 and TRBJ1-1; 7 bases fit TRBD1. Germline trimming cut 5 bases from V and 5 bases from J; bases unmatched to any gene: 14. In germline, CDR1 is LGHNA, CDR2 YNFKEQ. The length of the CDR3 is 16 residues. The CDR3 region has the DNA TGTGCCAGCAGCGTCAGGGGGGCGCAGGGAGGAACTGAAGCTTTCTTT. This translates into CASSVRGAQGGTEAFF.

V and J are TRBV6-5 and TRBJ1-2; 7 nucleotides line up with TRBD1. V dropped 6 bases and J dropped 5; count of bases not matched to a gene: 3. Germline V gene data show CDR1 as MNHEY and CDR2 as SVGAGI. This CDR3 region has 12 residues. In DNA, the CDR3 is TGTGCCAGCAGGTCACAGGGGTATGGCTACACCTTC. It translates to CASRSQGYGYTF.

The V call is TRBV4-1, the J call TRBJ1-1, with 8 bases lining up with TRBD1. CDR1 and CDR2 from the germline V gene are MGHRA and YSYEKL. The V and J ends lost 2 bases and 3 bases, in that order; junction bases with no gene match: 11. The CDR3 covers 17 residues. Here the CDR3 DNA reads TGCGCCAGCAGCCAATATACAGGGGGGGCGGAGTACACTGAAGCTTTCTTT. This codes for CASSQYTGGAEYTEAFF.

The chain links TRBV5-1 to TRBJ1-1; D remains ambiguous. The V gene's germline CDR1 is SGHRS and CDR2 YFSETQ. V dropped 5 bases and J dropped 8 bases, with 16 bases sitting between them. This CDR3 is built from 13 residues. The CDR3 bases are TGCGCCAGCAGTCCACGGACCCTACCGGAAGCTTTCTTT. Translated, it gives CASSPRTLPEAFF.

This chain connects TRBV7-2 to TRBJ2-1; D gene ambiguous. V was clipped by 7 bases and J by 0 bases, with 7 bases between them. The germline V gene has CDR1 SGHTA and CDR2 FQGNSA. This CDR3 region has 13 residues. The CDR3 protein is CASTASSYNEQFF. Here the CDR3 DNA reads TGTGCCAGCACGGCAAGCTCCTACAATGAGCAGTTCTTC.

V usage is TRBV27 and J usage is TRBJ1-5; 11 bases line up with TRBD1. The CDR3 has 15 residues. CDR1 MNHEY and CDR2 SMNVEV come from the germline V gene (reference sequence). The junction had 5 bases not matched to a gene; V was cut back by 3 bases and J by 7 bases. CDR3 protein: CASSFGQGAGQPQHF. The CDR3 DNA is TGTGCCAGCAGTTTTGGACAGGGGGCTGGCCAGCCCCAGCATTTT.

The chain couples TRBV5-1 to TRBJ1-1; no clear D. The CDR3 has 13 amino acids. Trimming removed 4 bases at V and 7 bases at J, with 14 bases between. The V gene's germline CDR1 is SGHRS and CDR2 YFSETQ. CDR3 DNA sequence: TGCGCCAGCAGCCCGGAAGCGGGAAGTGAAGCTTTCTTT. Amino acid sequence: CASSPEAGSEAFF.

V is TRBV20-1 and J is TRBJ1-3, with 10 nucleotides matching TRBD1. V was clipped by 3 bases and J by 7 bases; unmatched bases: 9. The germline gives CDR1 DFQATT, CDR2 SNEGSKA (reference sequence). CDR3 length equals 15 residues. The CDR3 region has the DNA TGCAGTGCTAGTCGGGGGGGGACAGGGGACAACACCATATATTTT. This codes for CSASRGGTGDNTIYF.

This chain links TRBV4-1 with TRBJ2-3; no clear D. This CDR3 is 16 amino acids long. The germline gives CDR1 MGHRA, CDR2 YSYEKL. Trimming left V 0 bases short and J 5 bases short, with 15 bases between. CDR3 loop: CASSQDIPPSGDTQYF. In DNA, the CDR3 is TGCGCCAGCAGCCAAGACATTCCTCCGTCGGGAGATACGCAGTATTTT.

Comments on this clone: Other nucleotide sequences in the sample specify the same CDR3. The genes are TRBV18 and TRBJ1-1; tentative D call: TRBD1 (5 bases). V lost 3 bases and J lost 2, with 7 bases in between. This CDR3 is 13 amino acids long. Germline lookup yields CDR1 KGHSH and CDR2 LQKENI. The DNA of the CDR3 is TGTGCCAGCTCACCTGGGACCAACACTGAAGCTTTCTTT. This translates into CASSPGTNTEAFF.

The CDR3 DNA follows: TGTGCCAGCAGTTACCGTCCAGAGGGGGAGACCCAGTACTTC. Residues: CASSYRPEGETQYF. This chain uses TRBV6-6 with TRBJ2-5; D tentatively reads TRBD1 or TRBD2 (5 bases each). V gave up 2 bases and J gave up 5 bases, with 12 bases separating them. The CDR3 spans 14 residues. Germline values: CDR1 MNHNY, CDR2 SVGAGI (reference sequence).

This chain links TRBV4-1 with TRBJ2-3; 8 positions agree with TRBD2. The CDR3 contains 17 residues. The junction had 6 bases not matched to a gene; V was cut back by 1 base and J by 0 bases. Germline-derived CDR1 and CDR2 are MGHRA and YSYEKL. The CDR3 loop is CASSQVMPGGSTDTQYF. The CDR3 nucleotides are TGCGCCAGCAGCCAAGTGATGCCGGGAGGGAGCACAGATACGCAGTATTTT.

The chain is built from TRBV2 and TRBJ2-1; 9 positions agree with TRBD2. The V gene end was trimmed by 10 bases and the J gene end by 4 bases; junction bases not matched to a gene: 5. CDR1 and CDR2 (germline): SNHLY, FYNNEI. This CDR3 is 13 amino acids long. The CDR3 is CAMGGGDYNEQFF. In nucleotides, the CDR3 is TGTGCCATGGGCGGGGGGGATTACAATGAGCAGTTCTTC.

In this sample, this clone turned up a few times. Here the CDR3 reads CASSLEATNTEAFF. The CDR3 nucleotides read TGCGCCAGCAGCTTGGAGGCAACGAACACTGAAGCTTTCTTT. The V and J genes are TRBV5-1 and TRBJ1-1; D uncertain. The V end lost 0 bases, the J end lost 1 base, and 7 bases lay between the germline ends. The CDR3 length is 14 residues. CDR1 and CDR2 from the germline V gene are SGHRS and YFSETQ.

This chain connects TRBV2 to TRBJ1-2, with D perhaps TRBD1 (5 bases). The CDR3 runs 16 residues. The germline CDR1 and CDR2 sequences are SNHLY and FYNNEI. V was shortened by 3 bases and J by 1 base, with 15 bases between the two germline ends. The CDR3: CASSDERGRINYGYTF. For the CDR3, the DNA is TGTGCCAGCAGTGATGAGAGGGGTAGGATTAACTATGGCTACACCTTC.

This chain links TRBV6-5 with TRBJ2-5; D unclear. The ends were cut back, 5 bases at V and 0 bases at J, with 4 bases in the middle. This CDR3 contains 12 residues. Per the germline V gene, CDR1 is MNHEY and CDR2 is SVGAGI. The CDR3 here is CASSQYQETQYF. The CDR3 DNA reads as TGTGCCAGCAGTCAGTACCAAGAGACCCAGTACTTC.

The genes are TRBV7-9 and TRBJ2-2; 14 bases fit TRBD2. This CDR3 is 18 amino acids long. Germline CDR1 reads SEHNR; CDR2 reads FQNEAQ (reference sequence). J gave up 5 bases and V 5 bases, and 10 bases lay outside the gene matches. The CDR3 is CASSPPGLAGVRTGELFF. CDR3 DNA: TGTGCCAGCAGCCCGCCGGGACTAGCGGGAGTACGAACCGGGGAGCTGTTTTTT. The variable domain in full, completed from reference TRBV7-9 and TRBJ2-2, reads DTGVSQNPRHKITKRGQNVTFRCDPISEHNRLYWYRQTLGQGPEFLTYFQNEAQLEKSRLLSDRFSAERPKGSFSTLEIQRTEQGDSAMYLCASSPPGLAGVRTGELFFGEGSRLTVL.

This sequence joins TRBV25-1 and TRBJ1-2; perhaps TRBD1 as D (6 bases). V lost 1 base and J 6 bases, leaving 24 bases between the germline ends. The CDR3 contains 18 residues. In germline, CDR1 is MGHDK, CDR2 SYGVNS. The CDR3 is CASSEFITTGRDGDGYTF. The CDR3 DNA reads TGTGCCAGCAGTGAATTCATCACAACAGGGCGCGACGGGGATGGCTACACCTTC.

The V call is TRBV6-1, the J call TRBJ2-7; possibly TRBD1 or TRBD2 for D (6 bases each). Trimming took off 2 bases at V and 7 bases at J, with 18 bases between the two ends. The CDR3 is made up of 15 amino acids. The germline V gene has CDR1 MNHNS and CDR2 SASEGT. CDR3 residues: CASSEPSARGGEQYF. CDR3 coding DNA: TGTGCCAGCAGTGAACCTAGCGCGAGAGGGGGTGAGCAGTACTTC.